This TCR beta chain was captured in a study of CD8 T cells in ankylosing spondylitis. Notes on the study in general: Ankylosing spondylitis blood appeared to be characterized by a TCR beta motif of several highly homologous variants.

V was shortened by 3 bases and J by 0 bases, with 6 bases between the two germline ends. Germline CDR1 and CDR2: DFQATT and SNEGSKA (reference sequence). The CDR3 runs 12 residues. This clonotype has at least ten counts. Its target is unknown. TCRdb processed the 5' RACE reads anew with MiXCR; each CDR3 protein has one entry. Seen here are 700,000 to 1,000,000 distinct CDR3 sequences, roughly 12% observed once, and the top ten hold approximately 0.46%. The receptor's source is a male donor with ankylosing spondylitis. Sequenced material: blood, either unsorted or a sorted T cell fraction (not recorded which). The gene calls are TRBV20-1 and TRBJ2-7; D ambiguous. The CDR3 protein is CSASASSYEQYF. Here the CDR3 DNA reads TGCAGTGCTAGTGCCAGCTCCTACGAGCAGTACTTC.